These 4 T cell receptor beta chains originate from one sample sequenced in a study of cytomegalovirus exposure and HLA in healthy donors. Primers: 60 Vbeta forward and 13 Jbeta reverse. Measured with immunoSEQ multiplex PCR; TCRdb has only the in-frame clones, and not every one. Of more than 95,000 clones detected, approximately 78% appear once; the ten largest clones hold 1.1%. Sequenced sample: PBMCs. The receptors here all came from a woman aged 30 to 39 in good health and CMV-seronegative.

The V and J genes are TRBV7-9 and TRBJ2-5, with 10 bases identical to TRBD2. V was clipped by 5 bases and J by 5 bases; unmatched bases: 5. Looked up from germline, CDR1 is SEHNR and CDR2 is FQNEAQ (reference sequence). This CDR3 contains 14 residues. The CDR3 coding sequence is TGTGCCAGCAGCACAGCGGGGGGGGGCGAGACCCAGTACTTC. Translating gives CASSTAGGGETQYF.

The chain combines TRBV5-4 with TRBJ2-2, with a weak D call TRBD1 (6 bases). V was pared by 0 bases and J by 11 bases, with 8 bases between. This CDR3 spans 12 amino acids. Per germline, CDR1 SGHNT and CDR2 YYREEE (reference sequence). CDR3 sequence: CASSLGRGELFF. CDR3 in DNA: TGTGCCAGCAGCTTGGGCAGGGGCGAGCTGTTTTTT.

CDR3 region: CASSATYTEAFF. As DNA, the CDR3 is TGTGCCAGCAGCGCGACTTACACTGAAGCTTTCTTT. The chain couples TRBV5-6 to TRBJ1-1, with D hard to call. The CDR3 spans 12 residues. V was trimmed by 4 bases and J by 3 bases, leaving 7 bases between them. Germline CDR1 is SGHDT and CDR2 is YYEEEE.

With respect to this clone: The sample carries other DNA sequences with the same CDR3. V gene TRBV5-1 combines with J gene TRBJ2-7, with a tentative D call TRBD2 (6 bases). This CDR3 contains 14 residues. The V gene lost 2 bases and the J gene lost 6 bases, with 15 bases spanning the gap. Germline CDR1 SGHRS, CDR2 YFSETQ. In nucleotides, the CDR3 is TGCGCCAGCAGCTTATTAGGAGGGGAGGTCGAGCAGTACTTC. Translating it yields CASSLLGGEVEQYF.